Presented here are 10 T cell receptor beta chains from one specimen sequenced in a study of blood T cell repertoires in COVID-19. Clones were sequenced by immunoSEQ multiplex PCR, and TCRdb holds only the in-frame ones, with some missing. Of roughly 100,000 clones listed, around 90% were seen once; the top ten hold under 20%. The sample consisted of peripheral blood. The origin of the receptors is a woman of 80 years or more in a cohort sampled during active COVID-19.

The chain carries TRBV20-1 and TRBJ2-1, with a tentative D call TRBD2 (5 bases). The CDR3 spans 11 residues. CDR1 DFQATT and CDR2 SNEGSKA come from the germline V gene (reference sequence). Trimming pared 3 bases from V and 13 bases from J, leaving 13 bases between. CDR3 in amino acids: CSASWISGQFF. In nucleotides, the CDR3 is TGCAGTGCTAGTTGGATCAGCGGACAGTTCTTC.

The chain couples TRBV29-1 to TRBJ2-7; 10 bases are a match to TRBD1. The germline V gene encodes CDR1 SQVTM and CDR2 ANQGSEA. This CDR3 contains 13 residues. V gave up 7 bases and J gave up 4 bases; unmatched junction bases: 7. The CDR3 nucleotides are TGCAGCGCAGCAAGACAGGGGGCATACGAGCAGTACTTC. Translating it yields CSAARQGAYEQYF.

The chain recombines TRBV27 with TRBJ2-7; 9 positions agree with TRBD1. Per germline, CDR1 MNHEY and CDR2 SMNVEV (reference sequence). The CDR3 is 15 residues long. V lost 3 bases to trimming and J lost 2 bases; unmatched junction nucleotides: 5. The CDR3, as DNA: TGTGCCAGCAGTTTTGGGACAGGGAGGGCCTACGAGCAGTACTTC. Residues: CASSFGTGRAYEQYF.

CDR3 loop: CASSLMVAGAPYEQYF. The CDR3 nucleotides read TGTGCCAGCAGCTTGATGGTGGCGGGCGCCCCCTACGAGCAGTACTTC. This chain uses TRBV5-4 with TRBJ2-7; a possible D gene is TRBD2 (5 bases). With 1 base removed from V and 2 bases from J, the gap between germline ends came to 16 bases. The germline CDR1 and CDR2 sequences are SGHNT and YYREEE (reference sequence). The CDR3 contains 16 residues.

The V call is TRBV6-5, the J call TRBJ1-5, with TRBD1 as a possible D gene (5 bases). The CDR3 consists of 12 residues. V dropped 8 bases and J dropped 8 bases, with 13 bases sitting between them. The germline V gene has CDR1 MNHEY and CDR2 SVGAGI. CDR3 residues: CASGLWGEPQHF. As DNA, the CDR3 is TGTGCCAGCGGGCTTTGGGGGGAGCCCCAGCATTTT.

The genes are TRBV5-1 and TRBJ1-1, with no clear D. The CDR3 sequence is 15 residues long. Germline lookup yields CDR1 SGHRS and CDR2 YFSETQ. Trimming took 4 bases from V and 5 from J, leaving 18 bases between them. DNA for the CDR3: TGCGCCAGCAGCAGGTCAGTAGGAGGAGGGACTGAAGCTTTCTTT. It codes for CASSRSVGGGTEAFF.

This chain links TRBV29-1 with TRBJ1-2; TRBD1 agrees at 8 bases. This CDR3 is 13 amino acids long. Germline V gene sequence: CDR1 SQVTM, CDR2 ANQGSEA. The junction had 3 bases not matched to a gene; V was cut back by 2 bases and J by 4 bases. The CDR3 nucleotides are TGCAGCGTTGAAAGGACAGGGCGCTATGGCTACACCTTC. This gives the protein CSVERTGRYGYTF.

The chain carries TRBV27 and TRBJ2-7; a possible D gene is TRBD1 (5 bases). The CDR3 consists of 17 residues. The germline V gene encodes CDR1 MNHEY and CDR2 SMNVEV (reference sequence). V lost 2 bases and J lost 1, with 18 bases in between. CDR3 residues: CASSLGAGGSMSYEQYF. CDR3 nucleotides: TGTGCCAGCAGTTTAGGGGCAGGCGGATCGATGTCCTACGAGCAGTACTTC.

This clone was counted once. One end of the junction fails to match germline, which may point to a read error. This chain joins TRBV27 and TRBJ2-3, with 16 bases aligning to TRBD2. Per the germline V gene, CDR1 is MNHEY and CDR2 is SMNVEV (reference sequence). The CDR3 has 16 amino acids. In DNA form, the CDR3 reads TGTGCCAGCAGTTGGAAGGGACTAGCGGGAGGGGGGGCCTACCTTTTT. Protein: CASSWKGLAGGGAYLF.

The genes are TRBV19 and TRBJ1-5, with TRBD1 identical over 8 bases. This CDR3 spans 16 amino acids. The germline V gene has CDR1 LNHDA and CDR2 SQIVND (reference sequence). The ends lost 6 bases at V and 0 bases at J; junction bases unmatched: 7. The CDR3 nucleotides are TGTGCCAGTAGCCCAACCGACAGGGGTAGCAATCAGCCCCAGCATTTT. Protein sequence: CASSPTDRGSNQPQHF.